Presented here are 19 T cell receptor beta chains from one specimen sequenced in a study of CD8 T cells in Susac syndrome. An input of roughly 0.5 to 1 ug of RNA was subjected to reverse transcription using random hexamers. One entry per CDR3 protein results from TCRdb running MiXCR on the immunoSEQ multiplex PCR reads. The sample contains 20,000 or so distinct CDR3 sequences, approximately 95% of which appear only once. Material: CD8+ T cells from PBMCs. These receptors were collected from a human donor in good health.

The chain uses TRBV29-1 and TRBJ1-1; weak D call: TRBD1 (6 bases). This CDR3 is built from 14 residues. CDR1 is SQVTM and CDR2 is ANQGSEA in the germline V gene. V lost 5 bases and J 3 bases, leaving 16 bases between the germline ends. CDR3 protein: CSVPSAGGHTEAFF. In DNA, the CDR3 is TGCAGCGTTCCCTCGGCGGGGGGGCACACTGAAGCTTTCTTT.

This rearrangement joins TRBV29-1 to TRBJ1-2; maybe TRBD1 (5 bases). Trimming cost V 4 bases and J 6 bases, with 21 bases left between them. Per germline, CDR1 SQVTM and CDR2 ANQGSEA. The CDR3 consists of 15 residues. The CDR3 DNA follows: TGCAGCGTTGTCCGGATGGTAGAGGGGTATGATGGCTACACCTTC. Its protein is CSVVRMVEGYDGYTF.

The CDR3 here is CASSHSLGTEAFF. CDR3 DNA: TGTGCCAGCAGCCACTCCCTAGGCACTGAAGCTTTCTTT. V and J are TRBV14 and TRBJ1-1; D remains unclear. This CDR3 contains 13 residues. Germline CDR1 and CDR2: SGHDN and FVKESK. V was shortened by 3 bases and J by 4 bases, with 9 bases between the two germline ends.

This chain connects TRBV19 to TRBJ1-2, with 7 bases lining up with TRBD1. The length of the CDR3 is 17 residues. The germline gives CDR1 LNHDA, CDR2 SQIVND (reference sequence). V lost 4 bases to trimming and J lost 3 bases; unmatched junction nucleotides: 14. The CDR3 spells CASSNPTLTGTDYGYTF. CDR3 coding DNA: TGTGCCAGTAGTAATCCCACTCTTACCGGGACAGACTATGGCTACACCTTC.

The chain couples TRBV24-1 to TRBJ2-3; 10 nucleotides agree with TRBD2. Germline V gene sequence: CDR1 KGHDR, CDR2 SFDVKD. This CDR3 region has 19 residues. Trimming at V came to 1 base and at J to 0 bases, leaving 9 bases not matched to a gene. The DNA of the CDR3 is TGTGCCACCAGTGATTTTGCGGCTAGCGGGAGTTACAGCACAGATACGCAGTATTTT. Amino acids: CATSDFAASGSYSTDTQYF.

On this clonotype: One end of the junction does not line up with germline, which may come from a read error. V gene TRBV7-8 combines with J gene TRBJ2-1; TRBD2 is a possible D gene (6 bases). This CDR3 region has 15 residues. The germline gives CDR1 SGHVS, CDR2 FQNEAQ. This CDR3 reads CASSLATEGYNEQFF. CDR3 nucleotides: TGTGCCAGCAGCCTAGCGACGGAGGGATACAATGAGCAGTTCTTC.

This chain joins TRBV7-9 and TRBJ1-5, with D possibly matching TRBD1 (5 bases). CDR1 and CDR2 (germline): SEHNR, FQNEAQ (reference sequence). V was shortened by 4 bases and J by 0 bases, with 16 bases between the two germline ends. The CDR3 has 17 residues. The CDR3, as DNA: TGTGCCAGCAGCTCCTCAGGCGGGGGGGATAGCAATCAGCCCCAGCATTTT. This codes for CASSSSGGGDSNQPQHF. Full variable domain (missing parts from reference TRBV7-9 and TRBJ1-5): DTGVSQNPRHKITKRGQNVTFRCDPISEHNRLYWYRQTLGQGPEFLTYFQNEAQLEKSRLLSDRFSAERPKGSFSTLEIQRTEQGDSAMYLCASSSSGGGDSNQPQHFGDGTRLSIL.

The chain combines TRBV7-2 with TRBJ2-1; D remains unclear. CDR1 and CDR2 from the germline V gene are SGHTA and FQGNSA. Trimming left V 3 bases short and J 7 bases short, with 10 bases between. This CDR3 comprises 13 residues. CDR3 sequence reads: CASSFILRNEQFF. In DNA form, the CDR3 reads TGTGCCAGCAGCTTCATTTTACGGAATGAGCAGTTCTTC.

This clonotype was counted a few times. The chain employs TRBV7-8 and TRBJ2-7; D remains ambiguous. This CDR3 comprises 11 residues. The germline V gene has CDR1 SGHVS and CDR2 FQNEAQ. V was pared by 4 bases and J by 7 bases, with 8 bases between. The chain's CDR3 is CASSSSVEQYF. The CDR3 DNA sequence: TGTGCCAGCAGCTCCTCCGTGGAGCAGTACTTC.

The gene calls are TRBV29-1 and TRBJ1-2; D perhaps matches TRBD1 (6 bases). The length of the CDR3 is 16 residues. CDR1 is SQVTM, CDR2 ANQGSEA, per germline. V was shortened by 5 bases and J by 2 bases, with 21 bases between the two germline ends. The CDR3 reads CSVPSAGDVWNYGYTF. In DNA, the CDR3 is TGCAGCGTTCCCTCGGCAGGGGATGTTTGGAACTATGGCTACACCTTC.

V gene TRBV5-5 combines with J gene TRBJ1-1; D is ambiguous. Germline CDR1 and CDR2: SGHKS and YYEKEE (reference sequence). The CDR3 covers 12 residues. Trimming took 2 bases from V and 5 from J, leaving 7 bases between them. This CDR3 reads CASSFLDTEAFF. In DNA form, the CDR3 reads TGTGCCAGCAGCTTCCTGGATACTGAAGCTTTCTTT.

This clonotype turned up a few times. The chain has TRBV6-2 or TRBV6-3 and TRBJ2-7; the match to TRBD1 covers 7 bases. After removal of 5 bases from V and 3 bases from J, the junction contained 7 bases not matched to a gene. CDR3 size: 14 residues. The germline V gene has CDR1 MNHEY and CDR2 SVGEGT. CDR3 residues: CASSPPDRDYEQYF. The DNA of the CDR3 is TGTGCCAGCAGTCCTCCCGACAGGGACTACGAGCAGTACTTC.

The chain is built from TRBV11-3 and TRBJ2-3; no definite D call. There are 14 residues in the CDR3. V lost 3 bases and J 2 bases, leaving 9 bases between the germline ends. Per the germline V gene, CDR1 is SGHNT and CDR2 is YENEEA. In DNA, the CDR3 is TGTGCCAGCAGCTTTTTTCCCCACACAGATACGCAGTATTTT. It is translated as CASSFFPHTDTQYF.

This clonotype appeared a single time. The J gene is TRBJ2-7, the V gene TRBV7-9; D is uncertain. Trimming stripped 5 bases from V and 2 bases from J, with 4 bases between. The CDR3 covers 11 residues. Germline V gene data show CDR1 as SEHNR and CDR2 as FQNEAQ (reference sequence). DNA for the CDR3: TGTGCCAGCAGCACCACCTACGAGCAGTACTTC. This translates into CASSTTYEQYF. Combining the CDR3 with reference TRBV7-9 and TRBJ2-7 gives the whole variable domain DTGVSQNPRHKITKRGQNVTFRCDPISEHNRLYWYRQTLGQGPEFLTYFQNEAQLEKSRLLSDRFSAERPKGSFSTLEIQRTEQGDSAMYLCASSTTYEQYFGPGTRLTVT.

The V call is TRBV13, the J call TRBJ1-2, with a weak D call TRBD1 (6 bases). This CDR3 has 16 amino acids. Germline assignment: CDR1 PRHDT and CDR2 FYEKMQ (reference sequence). The ends were cut back, 5 bases at V and 2 bases at J, with 18 bases in the middle. This chain's CDR3 is CASSPWRGGTNYGYTF. The DNA for the CDR3 is TGTGCCAGCAGCCCATGGAGGGGGGGGACAAACTATGGCTACACCTTC. Full variable domain (missing parts from reference TRBV13 and TRBJ1-2): AAGVIQSPRHLIKEKRETATLKCYPIPRHDTVYWYQQGPGQDPQFLISFYEKMQSDKGSIPDRFSAQQFSDYHSELNMSSLELGDSALYFCASSPWRGGTNYGYTFGSGTRLTVV.

J is TRBJ2-7 and V is TRBV28; D is unclear. The germline gives CDR1 MDHEN, CDR2 SYDVKM. The germline V and J ends were trimmed by 3 bases and 2 bases, with 11 bases remaining between them. The CDR3 runs to 14 residues. The CDR3 DNA follows: TGTGCCAGCAGTTTCCGAGGAATTCCCTACGAGCAGTACTTC. Protein sequence: CASSFRGIPYEQYF.

This chain links TRBV27 with TRBJ2-1; D unresolved. Trimming left V 8 bases short and J 3 bases short, with 14 bases between. CDR1 is MNHEY and CDR2 is SMNVEV in the germline V gene (reference sequence). The CDR3 is made up of 14 amino acids. CDR3 bases: TGTGCCAGCGGGGAATCCGGGCTCTACAATGAGCAGTTCTTC. Residues: CASGESGLYNEQFF.

This sequence joins TRBV27 and TRBJ2-1; 8 positions agree with TRBD2. V gave up 6 bases and J gave up 7 bases; unmatched junction bases: 5. Germline V gives CDR1 MNHEY, CDR2 SMNVEV (reference sequence). This CDR3 contains 13 residues. CDR3 DNA: TGTGCCAGCAGAGCGGGAGCTTGGAATGAGCAGTTCTTC. Protein sequence: CASRAGAWNEQFF.

The chain carries TRBV18 and TRBJ1-5; maybe TRBD1 (5 bases). Germline V CDR1 and CDR2: KGHSH, LQKENI. The CDR3 runs to 16 residues. Trimming removed 2 bases at V and 5 bases at J, with 16 bases between. This chain's CDR3 is CASSPGRGLFDQPQHF. DNA for the CDR3: TGTGCCAGCTCACCAGGGAGGGGTTTATTTGATCAGCCCCAGCATTTT.